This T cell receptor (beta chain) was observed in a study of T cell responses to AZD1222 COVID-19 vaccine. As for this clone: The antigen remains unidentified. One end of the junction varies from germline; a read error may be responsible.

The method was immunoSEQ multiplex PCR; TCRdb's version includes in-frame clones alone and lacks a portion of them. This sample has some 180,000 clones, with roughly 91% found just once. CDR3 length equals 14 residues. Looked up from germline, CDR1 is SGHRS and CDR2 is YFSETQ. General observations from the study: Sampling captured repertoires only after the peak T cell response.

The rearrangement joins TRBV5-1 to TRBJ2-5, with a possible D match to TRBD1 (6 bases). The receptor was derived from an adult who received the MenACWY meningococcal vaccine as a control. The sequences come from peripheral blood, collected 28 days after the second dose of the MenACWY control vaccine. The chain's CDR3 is CASSLGHQQETQYF. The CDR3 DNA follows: TGCGCCAGCAGTTTGGGACACCAGCAAGAGACCCAGTACTTC.